This T cell receptor (beta chain) was documented in a study of cytomegalovirus exposure and HLA in healthy donors. The study's findings and limits: Exclusion applied to some V segments, including TRBV6-2 and TRBV6-3, as they were indistinguishable.

As to this clone: Its antigen is currently unknown.

This PCR relied on a set of 60 Vbeta primers and 13 Jbeta primers. Profiling relied on immunoSEQ multiplex PCR, and the TCRdb table lists in-frame clones only, not all of them. This table holds 180,000 or so clones, more than 70% found once. The CDR3 covers 15 residues. After removal of 2 bases from V and 4 bases from J, the junction contained 6 bases not matched to a gene. Germline lookup yields CDR1 MNHEY and CDR2 SVGAGI. The origin of this receptor is a male donor in good health and CMV-seronegative. The gene calls are TRBV6-5 and TRBJ2-5; the match to TRBD1 covers 8 bases. Sequenced sample: PBMCs. The CDR3 region is CASSYRTGWSETQYF. The CDR3 DNA reads TGTGCCAGCAGTTACAGGACAGGGTGGTCAGAGACCCAGTACTTC.